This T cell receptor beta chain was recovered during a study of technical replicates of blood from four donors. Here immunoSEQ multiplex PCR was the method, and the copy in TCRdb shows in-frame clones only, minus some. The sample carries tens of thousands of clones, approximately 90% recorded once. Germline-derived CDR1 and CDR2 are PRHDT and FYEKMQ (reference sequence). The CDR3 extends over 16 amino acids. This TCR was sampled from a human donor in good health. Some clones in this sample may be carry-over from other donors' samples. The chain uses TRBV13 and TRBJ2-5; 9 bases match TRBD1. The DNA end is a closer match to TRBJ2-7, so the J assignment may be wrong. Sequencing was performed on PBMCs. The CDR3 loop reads CASSSLAGQGTYEQYF. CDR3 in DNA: TGTGCCAGCAGCTCCTTGGCGGGACAGGGAACCTACGAGCAGTACTTC.